Included here is one T cell receptor (beta chain) sequence, with context. As yet, its antigen is unknown. Naive CD8 cells, CD45RO-negative and positively selected for CCR7, excluded terminally differentiated effector memory CD45RA+ cells. The data originate from a study of shared clonotypes between healthy human individuals. Study conclusions and caveats: Sample collection involved blood only; tissue repertoires are likely different.

The table came from immunoSEQ multiplex PCR; TCRdb's copy has only in-frame clones and leaves some out. Of millions of clones in the sample, roughly 94% were seen once. This TCR was sampled from a man between 18 and 35 years old in good health. Sequenced input: naive CD8+ T cells sorted from blood.

The CDR3 sequence: CATGQGAHEQYF. The CDR3 DNA sequence: TGTGCCACCGGACAGGGGGCGCATGAGCAGTACTTC. The chain is built from TRBV2 and TRBJ2-7; 11 bases fit TRBD1. The CDR3 contains 12 residues. V was clipped by 10 bases and J by 7 bases; unmatched bases: 6. Germline-derived CDR1 and CDR2 are SNHLY and FYNNEI. The entire variable domain, with the rest obtained from reference TRBV2 and TRBJ2-7, is as follows: EPEVTQTPSHQVTQMGQEVILRCVPISNHLYFYWYRQILGQKVEFLVSFYNNEISEKSEIFDDQFSVERPDGSNFTLKIRSTKLEDSAMYFCATGQGAHEQYFGPGTRLTVT.